This T cell receptor beta chain derives from a study of T cell responses to AZD1222 COVID-19 vaccine. General study findings and limits: With two AZD1222 doses given, Spike-specific TCR breadth and depth both rose.

The V gene's germline CDR1 is MDHEN and CDR2 SYDVKM. V was trimmed by 7 bases and J by 0 bases, leaving 16 bases between them. This CDR3 has 16 residues. Assay used: immunoSEQ multiplex PCR; TCRdb lists only in-frame clones, some missing. The sample holds about 140,000 clones, around 88% seen once. About this clone itself: Its antigen is unknown.

J is TRBJ2-1 and V is TRBV28; tentatively, D is TRBD1 or TRBD2 (5 bases each). The receptor was derived from an adult in good health. Sequencing used peripheral blood, obtained on day 0 of AZD1222 vaccination. The CDR3: CASILGALNSYNEQFF. The CDR3 nucleotides read TGTGCCAGCATCCTCGGGGCCTTAAACTCCTACAATGAGCAGTTCTTC.